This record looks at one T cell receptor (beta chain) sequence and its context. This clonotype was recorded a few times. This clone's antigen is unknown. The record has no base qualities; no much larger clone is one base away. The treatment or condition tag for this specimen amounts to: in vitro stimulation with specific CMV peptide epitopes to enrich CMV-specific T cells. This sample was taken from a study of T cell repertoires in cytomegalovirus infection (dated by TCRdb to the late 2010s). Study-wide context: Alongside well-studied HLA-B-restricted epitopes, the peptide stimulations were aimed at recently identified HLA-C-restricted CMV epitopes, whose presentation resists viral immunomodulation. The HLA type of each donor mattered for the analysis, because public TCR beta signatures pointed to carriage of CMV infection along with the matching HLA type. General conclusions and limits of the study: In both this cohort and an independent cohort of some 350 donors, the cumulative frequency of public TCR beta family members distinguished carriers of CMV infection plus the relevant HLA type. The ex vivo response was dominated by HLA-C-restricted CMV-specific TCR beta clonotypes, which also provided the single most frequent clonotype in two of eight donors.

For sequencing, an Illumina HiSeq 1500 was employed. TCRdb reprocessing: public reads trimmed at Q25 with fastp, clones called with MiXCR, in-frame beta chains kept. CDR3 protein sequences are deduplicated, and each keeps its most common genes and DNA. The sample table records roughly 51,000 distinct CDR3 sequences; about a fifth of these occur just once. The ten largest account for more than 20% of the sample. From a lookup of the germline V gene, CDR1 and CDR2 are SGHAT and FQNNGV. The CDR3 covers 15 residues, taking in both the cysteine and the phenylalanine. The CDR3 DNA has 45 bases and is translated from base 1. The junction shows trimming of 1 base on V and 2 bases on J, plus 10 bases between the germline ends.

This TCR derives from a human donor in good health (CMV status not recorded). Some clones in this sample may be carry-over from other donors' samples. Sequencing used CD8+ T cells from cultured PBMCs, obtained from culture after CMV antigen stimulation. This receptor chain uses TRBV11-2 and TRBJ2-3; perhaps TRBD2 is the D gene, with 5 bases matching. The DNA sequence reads TGTGCCAGCAGCTTAGGGGAGACTTTCACAGATACGCAGTATTTT. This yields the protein CASSLGETFTDTQYF.